Listed below are T cell receptor beta chains from one sample, sequenced in a study of T cell changes during pregnancy in multiple sclerosis. Data came from immunoSEQ multiplex PCR; TCRdb stores just in-frame clones and leaves some out. The repertoire consists of 60,000 or so clones, with more than 85% occurring once and the leading ten covering about 0.93%. Here the sequenced sample was peripheral blood, taken in the first trimester of pregnancy. The source is a female donor with multiple sclerosis, enrolled in a pregnancy study. Each CDR3 is given with its conserved first and last residue. The order of the fields is V gene, clone size, J gene, CDR3 protein. Size tells how often a clone was seen (once, few, many) or the class of an expanded clone, and some rows leave it out.

v_gene: TRBV5-6; abundance: NA; j_gene: TRBJ2-7; CDR3aa: CASSFWHNSYEQYF
v_gene: TRBV7-9; abundance: NA; j_gene: TRBJ1-5; CDR3aa: CASSLVVSGRNQPQHF
v_gene: TRBV6-6; abundance: NA; j_gene: TRBJ1-3; CDR3aa: CASTLTGSGNTIYF
v_gene: TRBV19; abundance: NA; j_gene: TRBJ1-2; CDR3aa: CASSWDRGNGYTF
v_gene: TRBV10-3; abundance: NA; j_gene: TRBJ1-2; CDR3aa: CAINGGQGATYGYTF
v_gene: TRBV19; abundance: NA; j_gene: TRBJ2-3; CDR3aa: CATSLAGGTDTQYF
v_gene: TRBV10-3; abundance: NA; j_gene: TRBJ1-1; CDR3aa: CAISWGPNTEAFF
v_gene: TRBV5-4; abundance: NA; j_gene: TRBJ1-5; CDR3aa: CASSLEGAGQPQHF
v_gene: TRBV7-2; abundance: NA; j_gene: TRBJ2-3; CDR3aa: CASTGGLAASTDTQYF
v_gene: TRBV5-5; abundance: NA; j_gene: TRBJ1-5; CDR3aa: CASSMTGNSNQPQHF
v_gene: TRBV7-8; abundance: NA; j_gene: TRBJ2-4; CDR3aa: CASSLSGGNIQYF
v_gene: TRBV11-1; abundance: once; j_gene: TRBJ2-2; CDR3aa: CASSRTGNTGELFF
v_gene: TRBV4-1; abundance: NA; j_gene: TRBJ1-5; CDR3aa: CASSQAPSDGSQHF
v_gene: TRBV12-5; abundance: NA; j_gene: TRBJ2-7; CDR3aa: CASGLAGQEYEQYF
v_gene: TRBV6-6; abundance: NA; j_gene: TRBJ1-1; CDR3aa: CASAGMTANTEAFF
v_gene: TRBV5-8; abundance: NA; j_gene: TRBJ2-6; CDR3aa: CASSFAGRGANVLTF
v_gene: TRBV7-3; abundance: once; j_gene: TRBJ2-3; CDR3aa: CASSLTPWGSGGLRDTQYF
v_gene: TRBV7-2; abundance: NA; j_gene: TRBJ2-2; CDR3aa: CASSLESGAANTGELFF
v_gene: TRBV11-1; abundance: NA; j_gene: TRBJ1-1; CDR3aa: CASSAVSTEAFF
v_gene: TRBV7-2; abundance: NA; j_gene: TRBJ2-1; CDR3aa: CASSLILNEQFF
v_gene: TRBV19; abundance: NA; j_gene: TRBJ2-3; CDR3aa: CASSARTGGRSDTQYF
v_gene: TRBV19; abundance: NA; j_gene: TRBJ2-5; CDR3aa: CASRDAGGSETQYF